The next 13 T cell receptor beta chains were all read from a single sample in a study of T cells in Graves' hyperthyroidism and ophthalmopathy. From RNA transcripts, TCR beta CDR3 regions were amplified. During a first-round RT-PCR of the TCR CDR3, the HTBI primer set was used. TCRdb re-derived calls from the multiplex PCR reads in MiXCR, one entry per CDR3 protein. This sample has about 500,000 distinct CDR3 sequences, with under 15% found just once. Sequencing input: blood. The receptor set was obtained from a woman under 30 with Graves' hyperthyroidism.

This clonotype has a count of ten or more. DNA of the CDR3: TGTGCCATTGGACAGGGTTTGGGACTTTACAATGAGCAGTTCTTC. This sequence encodes CAIGQGLGLYNEQFF. The rearrangement uses TRBV10-3 and TRBJ2-1; TRBD1 aligns across 8 bases. Germline assignment: CDR1 ENHRY and CDR2 SYGVKD. The CDR3 is 15 residues long. J lost 4 bases, V lost 9 bases, and 11 bases had no gene match.

On this clonotype: One base away lies a much larger clone, so this may be a sequencing read error. The rearrangement joins TRBV3-1 to TRBJ1-1; D not certain. The CDR3 is made up of 15 amino acids. Germline V gives CDR1 LGHDT, CDR2 YNNKEL (reference sequence). Written as DNA, the CDR3 is TGTGCCTGCAGCCATTTTACCCCCGGGAACACTGAAGCTTTCTTT. It translates to CACSHFTPGNTEAFF.

The table lists this clonotype with many counts. The chain is built from TRBV10-2 and TRBJ1-4, with TRBD1 as a possible D gene (6 bases). Trimming took 0 bases from V and 11 from J, leaving 10 bases between them. CDR3 length equals 13 residues. Germline CDR1 is WSHSY and CDR2 is SAAADI. CDR3 DNA sequence: TGCGCCAGCAGTGAGTCCGGGGGGCCGAAACTGTTTTTT. Protein: CASSESGGPKLFF.

This clonotype is a singleton in its sample. V gene TRBV9 combines with J gene TRBJ2-2, with D possibly TRBD2 on 5 matching bases. The ends were cut back, 0 bases at V and 4 bases at J, with 13 bases in the middle. The CDR3 has 16 residues. The germline V gene has CDR1 SGDLS and CDR2 YYNGEE. The CDR3 loop is CASSVDPGWGTGELFF. CDR3 coding DNA: TGTGCCAGCAGCGTAGACCCGGGATGGGGCACCGGGGAGCTGTTTTTT. Full variable domain (missing parts from reference TRBV9 and TRBJ2-2): DSGVTQTPKHLITATGQRVTLRCSPRSGDLSVYWYQQSLDQGLQFLIQYYNGEERAKGNILERFSAQQFPDLHSELNLSSLELGDSALYFCASSVDPGWGTGELFFGEGSRLTVL.

This clonotype was detected many times. V gene TRBV30 combines with J gene TRBJ2-7; D is ambiguous. The V end lost 1 base, the J end lost 4 bases, and 5 bases lay between the germline ends. CDR3 length: 11 residues. Germline V gene sequence: CDR1 GTSNPN, CDR2 SVGIG (reference sequence). CDR3 region: CAWSEKYEQYF. CDR3 nucleotides: TGTGCCTGGAGTGAAAAGTACGAGCAGTACTTC.

Details on this clonotype: Given a much more abundant clone one base away, this may be a read error. V is TRBV30 and J is TRBJ2-2; 7 bases map to TRBD2. J lost 4 bases, V lost 3 bases, and 8 bases had no gene match. The CDR3 spans 15 residues. The germline gives CDR1 GTSNPN, CDR2 SVGIG (reference sequence). The CDR3: CAWRPPGLTTGELFF. In nucleotides, the CDR3 is TGTGCCTGGAGACCGCCGGGACTAACCACCGGGGAGCTGTTTTTT.

This clonotype has a count of ten or more. The chain uses TRBV24-1 and TRBJ2-7; D ambiguous. The CDR3 runs to 14 residues. V was trimmed by 3 bases and J by 0 bases, leaving 8 bases between them. CDR1 is KGHDR and CDR2 is SFDVKD in the germline V gene. CDR3 coding DNA: TGTGCCACCAGTGATCGTGGAGACTCCTACGAGCAGTACTTC. Encoded protein: CATSDRGDSYEQYF.

Only a few counts were recorded for this clonotype. The J gene is TRBJ2-5, the V gene TRBV6-5; D ambiguous. The CDR3 loop spans 14 amino acids. V lost 2 bases and J 2 bases, leaving 9 bases between the germline ends. The V gene's germline CDR1 is MNHEY and CDR2 SVGAGI. The CDR3 region has the DNA TGTGCCAGCAGTTACGGGCGGAGTCAAGAGACCCAGTACTTC. Translated: CASSYGRSQETQYF.

This chain uses TRBV5-1 with TRBJ2-3, with D hard to call. CDR1 is SGHRS and CDR2 is YFSETQ in the germline V gene. Trimming took 0 bases from V and 2 from J, leaving 13 bases between them. The length of the CDR3 is 16 residues. For the CDR3, the DNA is TGCGCCAGCAGCTTGGGGAACGGGTGGGTCACAGATACGCAGTATTTT. Encoded protein: CASSLGNGWVTDTQYF.

This clonotype was seen ten or more times. Written as DNA, the CDR3 is TGTGCCAGCAGACCAAGGACAGGAGGAAATCAGCCCCAGCATTTT. The encoded protein is CASRPRTGGNQPQHF. J is TRBJ1-5 and V is TRBV2; 7 bases fit TRBD1. With 6 bases clipped from V and 4 bases from J, the junction kept 9 bases outside the gene matches. This CDR3 has 15 residues. Germline-derived CDR1 and CDR2 are SNHLY and FYNNEI.

The chain carries TRBV29-1 and TRBJ2-1, with D possibly called TRBD1 or TRBD2 (5 bases each). The germline V gene has CDR1 SQVTM and CDR2 ANQGSEA. This CDR3 is 11 amino acids long. V was cut by 6 bases and J by 6 bases, with 9 bases left in between. The CDR3 region is CSVGDRNEQFF. As DNA, the CDR3 is TGCAGCGTCGGGGACCGCAATGAGCAGTTCTTC.

This clonotype showed up just a few times. The rearrangement links TRBV3-1 to TRBJ2-7, with unresolved D. Trimming removed 1 base at V and 6 bases at J, with 10 bases between. Per the germline V gene, CDR1 is LGHDT and CDR2 is YNNKEL (reference sequence). There are 13 residues in the CDR3. The CDR3 region is CASSQVRLGEQYF. The CDR3 DNA reads TGTGCCAGCAGCCAAGTCCGACTGGGCGAGCAGTACTTC.

This chain links TRBV27 with TRBJ1-2; 10 bases align to TRBD1. The CDR3 is 14 amino acids. Germline V CDR1 and CDR2: MNHEY, SMNVEV (reference sequence). With 5 bases clipped from V and 6 bases from J, the junction kept 6 bases outside the gene matches. The CDR3: CASSLGTGVDGYTF. The CDR3 DNA reads TGTGCCAGCAGTCTAGGGACAGGGGTGGATGGCTACACCTTC.